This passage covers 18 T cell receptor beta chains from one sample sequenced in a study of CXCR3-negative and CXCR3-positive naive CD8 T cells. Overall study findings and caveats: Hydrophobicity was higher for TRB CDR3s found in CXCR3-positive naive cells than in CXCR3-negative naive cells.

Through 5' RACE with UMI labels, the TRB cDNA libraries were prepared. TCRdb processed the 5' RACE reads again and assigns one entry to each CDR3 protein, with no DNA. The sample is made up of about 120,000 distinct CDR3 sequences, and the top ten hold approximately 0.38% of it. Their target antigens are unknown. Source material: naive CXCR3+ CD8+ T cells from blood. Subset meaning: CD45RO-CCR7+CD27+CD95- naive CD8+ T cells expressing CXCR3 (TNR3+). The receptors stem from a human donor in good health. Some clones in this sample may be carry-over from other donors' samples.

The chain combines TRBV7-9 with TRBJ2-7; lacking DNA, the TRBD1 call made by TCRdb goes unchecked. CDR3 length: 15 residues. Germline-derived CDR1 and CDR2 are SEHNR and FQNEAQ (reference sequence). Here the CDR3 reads CASSFAPRGGGEQYF.

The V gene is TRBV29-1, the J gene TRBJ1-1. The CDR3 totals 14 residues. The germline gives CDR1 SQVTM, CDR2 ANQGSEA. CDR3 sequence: CSVEGEDGPTEAFF.

CDR3 in amino acids: CSARDRENYEQYF. The chain uses TRBV20-1 and TRBJ2-7; TCRdb gives TRBD1 as the D gene, but with no DNA this cannot be confirmed. CDR1 and CDR2 from the germline V gene are DFQATT and SNEGSKA (reference sequence). This CDR3 has 13 residues.

CDR3: CASSEDGEQYF. The V gene is TRBV9, the J gene TRBJ2-7. Per germline, CDR1 SGDLS and CDR2 YYNGEE. The CDR3 extends over 11 amino acids.

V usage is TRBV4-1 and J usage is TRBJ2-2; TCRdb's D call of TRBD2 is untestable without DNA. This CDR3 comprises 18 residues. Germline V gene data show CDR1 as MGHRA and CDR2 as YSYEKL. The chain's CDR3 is CASSQEGPLATNTGELFF.

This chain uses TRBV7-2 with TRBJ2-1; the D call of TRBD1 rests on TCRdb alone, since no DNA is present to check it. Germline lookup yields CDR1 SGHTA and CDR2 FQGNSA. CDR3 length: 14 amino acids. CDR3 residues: CAGLRGGAHNEQFF.

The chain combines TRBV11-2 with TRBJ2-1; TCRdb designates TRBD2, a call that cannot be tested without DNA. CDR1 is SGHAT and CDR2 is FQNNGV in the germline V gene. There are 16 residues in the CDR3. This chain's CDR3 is CASTQGLAGFYNEQFF. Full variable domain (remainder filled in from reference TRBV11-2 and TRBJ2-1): EAGVAQSPRYKIIEKRQSVAFWCNPISGHATLYWYQQILGQGPKLLIQFQNNGVVDDSQLPKDRFSAERLKGVDSTLKIQPAKLEDSAVYLCASTQGLAGFYNEQFFGPGTRLTVL.

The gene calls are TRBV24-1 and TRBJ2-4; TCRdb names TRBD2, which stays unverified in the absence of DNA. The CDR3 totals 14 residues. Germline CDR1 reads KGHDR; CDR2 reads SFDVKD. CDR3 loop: CATDEEVAKNIQYF.

CDR3 in amino acids: CASSVGLAGGPMYNEQFF. The chain has TRBV9 and TRBJ2-1; TCRdb gives TRBD2 as the D gene, but with no DNA this cannot be confirmed. CDR3 length equals 18 residues. CDR1 is SGDLS, CDR2 YYNGEE, per germline.

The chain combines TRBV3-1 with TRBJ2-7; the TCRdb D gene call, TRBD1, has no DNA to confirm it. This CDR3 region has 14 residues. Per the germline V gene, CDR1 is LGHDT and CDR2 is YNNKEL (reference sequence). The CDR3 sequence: CASRGGTGLYEQYF.

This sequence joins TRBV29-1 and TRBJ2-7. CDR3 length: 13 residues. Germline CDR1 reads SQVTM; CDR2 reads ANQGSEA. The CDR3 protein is CSVVNGIRYEQYF.

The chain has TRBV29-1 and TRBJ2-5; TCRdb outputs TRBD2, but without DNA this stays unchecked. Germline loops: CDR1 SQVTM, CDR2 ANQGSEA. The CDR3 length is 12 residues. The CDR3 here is CSVAGGPTTQYF.

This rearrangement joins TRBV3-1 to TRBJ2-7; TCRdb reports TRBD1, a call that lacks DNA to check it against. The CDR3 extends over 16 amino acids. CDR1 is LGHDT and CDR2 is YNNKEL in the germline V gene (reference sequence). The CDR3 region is CASSQGVGTATYEQYF.

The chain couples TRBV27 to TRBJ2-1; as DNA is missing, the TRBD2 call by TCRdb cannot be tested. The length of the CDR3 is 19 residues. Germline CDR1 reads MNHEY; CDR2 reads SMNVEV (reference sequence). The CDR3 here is CASSSLVLAGGKARNEQFF.

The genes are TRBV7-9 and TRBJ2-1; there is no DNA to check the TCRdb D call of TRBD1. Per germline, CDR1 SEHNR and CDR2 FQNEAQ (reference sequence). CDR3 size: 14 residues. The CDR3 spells CASSLSDRWNEQFF. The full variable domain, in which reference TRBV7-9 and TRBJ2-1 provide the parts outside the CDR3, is DTGVSQNPRHKITKRGQNVTFRCDPISEHNRLYWYRQTLGQGPEFLTYFQNEAQLEKSRLLSDRFSAERPKGSFSTLEIQRTEQGDSAMYLCASSLSDRWNEQFFGPGTRLTVL.

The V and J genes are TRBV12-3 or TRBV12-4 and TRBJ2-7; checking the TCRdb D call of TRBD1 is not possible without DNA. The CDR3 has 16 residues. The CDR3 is CASSPLLSGPDYEQYF.

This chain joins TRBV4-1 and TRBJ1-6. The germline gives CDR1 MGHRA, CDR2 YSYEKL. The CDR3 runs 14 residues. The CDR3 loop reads CASSQEAGNSPLHF.

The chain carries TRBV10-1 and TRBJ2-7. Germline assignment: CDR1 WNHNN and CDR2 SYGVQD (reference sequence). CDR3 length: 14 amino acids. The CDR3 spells CASSRDRNSYEQYF.